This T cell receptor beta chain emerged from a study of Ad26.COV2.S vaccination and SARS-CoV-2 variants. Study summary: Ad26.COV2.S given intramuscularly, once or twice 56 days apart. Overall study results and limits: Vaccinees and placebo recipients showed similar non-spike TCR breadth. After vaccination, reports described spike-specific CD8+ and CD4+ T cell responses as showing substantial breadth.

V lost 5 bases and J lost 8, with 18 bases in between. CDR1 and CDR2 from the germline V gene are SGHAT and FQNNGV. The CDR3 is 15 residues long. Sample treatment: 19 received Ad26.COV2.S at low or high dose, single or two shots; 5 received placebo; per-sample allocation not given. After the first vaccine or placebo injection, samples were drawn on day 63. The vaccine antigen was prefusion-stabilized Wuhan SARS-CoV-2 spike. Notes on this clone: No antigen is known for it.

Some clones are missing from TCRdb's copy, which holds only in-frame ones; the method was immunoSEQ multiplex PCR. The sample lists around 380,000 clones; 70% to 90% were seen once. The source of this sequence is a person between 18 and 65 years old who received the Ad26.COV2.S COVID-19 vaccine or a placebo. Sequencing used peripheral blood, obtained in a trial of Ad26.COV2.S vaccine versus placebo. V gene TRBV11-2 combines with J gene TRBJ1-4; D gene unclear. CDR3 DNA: TGTGCCAGCAGCCCCACGGCGTGGCTTCAGGAAAAACTGTTTTTT. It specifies CASSPTAWLQEKLFF. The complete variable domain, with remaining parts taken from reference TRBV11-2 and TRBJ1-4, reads EAGVAQSPRYKIIEKRQSVAFWCNPISGHATLYWYQQILGQGPKLLIQFQNNGVVDDSQLPKDRFSAERLKGVDSTLKIQPAKLEDSAVYLCASSPTAWLQEKLFFGSGTQLSVL.